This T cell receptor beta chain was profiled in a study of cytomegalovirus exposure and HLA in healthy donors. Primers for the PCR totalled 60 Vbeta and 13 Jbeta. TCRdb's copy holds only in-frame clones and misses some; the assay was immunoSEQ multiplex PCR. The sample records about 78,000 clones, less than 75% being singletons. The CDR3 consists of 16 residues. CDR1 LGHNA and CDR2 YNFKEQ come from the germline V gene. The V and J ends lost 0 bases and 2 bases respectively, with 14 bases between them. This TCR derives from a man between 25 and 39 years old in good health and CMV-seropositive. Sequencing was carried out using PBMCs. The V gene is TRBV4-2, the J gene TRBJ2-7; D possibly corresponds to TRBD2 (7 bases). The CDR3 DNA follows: TGTGCCAGCAGCCAAGAGGGGCGGGGGCTTACCTACGAGCAGTACTTC. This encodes CASSQEGRGLTYEQYF.